This T cell receptor beta chain appears in the sequencing data of a study of blood T cell repertoires in COVID-19. Overall study: The United States, Italy and Spain provided the acute and convalescent COVID-19 samples. In each case, the material was cDNA or gDNA derived from T cells, B-cell-depleted T cells, or PBMCs.

Authors' analysis steps: Nucleated cell number was recorded as an estimate derived from reference gene primer amplification. This table comes from immunoSEQ multiplex PCR, and its TCRdb copy is limited to in-frame clones, with some not included. V, J and clone size are those of that table, while D and trimming were read from the DNA. The sample lists approximately 180,000 clones; approximately 83% were seen once. V lost 4 bases and J 8 bases, leaving 27 bases between the germline ends. Germline CDR1 SGHDT, CDR2 YYEEEE. The CDR3 sequence is 17 residues long. The chain couples TRBV5-6 to TRBJ1-2; D is possibly TRBD1 (6 bases). This sequence was found in a human donor with active or convalescent COVID-19. The donor label of this sample is uncertain. Specimen: peripheral blood. The DNA of the CDR3 is TGTGCCAGCAGCGCTACAGGGACACAAATTGGGATCGGAGGCTACACCTTC. Protein: CASSATGTQIGIGGYTF.